Below, 19 T cell receptor beta chains from the same sample are listed, as sequenced in a study of blood T cell repertoires in COVID-19. The protocol was immunoSEQ multiplex PCR, while the TCRdb copy is restricted to in-frame clones and leaves out a portion. The sample consists of roughly 170,000 clones, 79% of them appearing once. The material sequenced was peripheral blood. The receptor set was obtained from a woman aged 55-70 years with COVID-19, enrolled during active disease.

This chain links TRBV6-6 with TRBJ1-4; tentatively, D is TRBD1 (6 bases). The V gene lost 8 bases and the J gene lost 6 bases, with 16 bases spanning the gap. This CDR3 has 14 residues. Looked up from germline, CDR1 is MNHNY and CDR2 is SVGAGI (reference sequence). CDR3 amino acids: CASRRGGRDEKLFF. Here the CDR3 DNA reads TGTGCCAGCCGTAGGGGGGGCCGGGATGAAAAACTGTTTTTT.

This clone was observed a single time. The chain recombines TRBV4-1 with TRBJ1-2, with 9 bases identical to TRBD1. The CDR3 sequence is 15 residues long. Germline CDR1 MGHRA, CDR2 YSYEKL. With V trimmed by 1 base and J by 7 bases, 7 bases remained unmatched. CDR3 coding DNA: TGCGCCAGCAGCCAAGGACAGGGGGTAGATGGTGGCTACACCTTC. Protein: CASSQGQGVDGGYTF.

This clone has just one count. The genes are TRBV19 and TRBJ2-1; TRBD2 aligns across 7 bases. J lost 0 bases, V lost 3 bases, and 14 bases had no gene match. The CDR3 length is 19 residues. The germline gives CDR1 LNHDA, CDR2 SQIVND (reference sequence). The CDR3, as DNA: TGTGCCAGTAGTATCTATAGATCAGCGGGGTTAAGCTCCTACAATGAGCAGTTCTTC. Protein product: CASSIYRSAGLSSYNEQFF.

Here the CDR3 DNA reads TGTGCCAGCATCCAAGATGGGGCCCACGCGGGGGAGCAGTTCTTC. This translates into CASIQDGAHAGEQFF. The gene calls are TRBV7-2 and TRBJ2-1; TRBD2 is a possible D gene (6 bases). CDR3 length equals 15 residues. V lost 7 bases, J lost 10 bases, and 23 bases lay in between. Germline loops: CDR1 SGHTA, CDR2 FQGNSA.

The CDR3, as DNA: TGTGCCAGCAGCTCCCCCGGGACAGGGGGATCGAACACTGAAGCTTTCTTT. Translated, it gives CASSSPGTGGSNTEAFF. The rearrangement links TRBV9 to TRBJ1-1, with 11 bases matching TRBD1. The CDR3 loop spans 17 amino acids. V gave up 4 bases and J gave up 1 base; unmatched junction bases: 9. In germline, CDR1 is SGDLS, CDR2 YYNGEE. Full variable domain (missing parts from reference TRBV9 and TRBJ1-1): DSGVTQTPKHLITATGQRVTLRCSPRSGDLSVYWYQQSLDQGLQFLIQYYNGEERAKGNILERFSAQQFPDLHSELNLSSLELGDSALYFCASSSPGTGGSNTEAFFGQGTRLTVV.

The genes are TRBV5-3 and TRBJ1-2; D uncertain. TRBV5-3 is an open reading frame, and its role is uncertain. The CDR3 runs to 13 residues. Trimming removed 6 bases at V and 0 bases at J, with 9 bases between. The CDR3 sequence is CARMMVANYGYTF. The CDR3 nucleotides are TGTGCCAGAATGATGGTAGCTAACTATGGCTACACCTTC.

This clone was recorded only once. J is TRBJ1-4 and V is TRBV28, with TRBD1 matching 8 bases. The V and J ends lost 6 bases and 8 bases, in that order; junction bases with no gene match: 8. The CDR3 has 14 amino acids. Germline CDR1 reads MDHEN; CDR2 reads SYDVKM. Here the CDR3 reads CASSPGQGWEKLFF. CDR3 coding DNA: TGTGCCAGCAGCCCTGGACAGGGTTGGGAAAAACTGTTTTTT. Variable domain in full (rest from reference TRBV28 and TRBJ1-4): DVKVTQSSRYLVKRTGEKVFLECVQDMDHENMFWYRQDPGLGLRLIYFSYDVKMKEKGDIPEGYSVSREKKERFSLILESASTNQTSMYLCASSPGQGWEKLFFGSGTQLSVL.

The DNA of the CDR3 is TGTGCCAGCAGCTTATGGCTAGCAGAAAACATTCAGTACTTC. Protein product: CASSLWLAENIQYF. The chain recombines TRBV7-2 with TRBJ2-4, with D maybe TRBD2 (5 bases). This CDR3 is 14 amino acids long. Looked up from germline, CDR1 is SGHTA and CDR2 is FQGNSA. The V and J ends lost 2 bases and 5 bases respectively, with 10 bases between them.

This chain connects TRBV5-1 to TRBJ1-1; possibly TRBD1 for D (5 bases). V was cut by 5 bases and J by 3 bases, with 14 bases left in between. Germline V gene data show CDR1 as SGHRS and CDR2 as YFSETQ. There are 14 residues in the CDR3. The CDR3 spells CASSPDSTYTEAFF. The CDR3 region has the DNA TGCGCCAGCAGTCCAGACAGTACGTACACTGAAGCTTTCTTT.

The V call is TRBV2, the J call TRBJ1-4; no reliable D call. CDR3 length: 14 amino acids. The germline V gene encodes CDR1 SNHLY and CDR2 FYNNEI. Trimming pared 10 bases from V and 2 bases from J, leaving 14 bases between. The CDR3 DNA reads as TGTGCCACCACAAAGGAGGTTACTAATGAAAAACTGTTTTTT. It yields the protein CATTKEVTNEKLFF.

This clone showed up just a few times. V and J are TRBV2 and TRBJ2-7; tentatively, D is TRBD2 (5 bases). CDR1 and CDR2 (germline): SNHLY, FYNNEI. V lost 6 bases to trimming and J lost 3 bases, with 12 bases between them. This CDR3 has 13 residues. CDR3 sequence (DNA): TGTGCCAGCAGACGGGATCTTGTCTACGAGCAGTACGTC. Translating it yields CASRRDLVYEQYV.

This chain connects TRBV13 to TRBJ1-2; D not resolved. Trimming cost V 5 bases and J 8 bases, with 18 bases left between them. Germline V gives CDR1 PRHDT, CDR2 FYEKMQ (reference sequence). The length of the CDR3 is 14 residues. DNA for the CDR3: TGTGCCAGCAGCCCCGGACTGGCGGTAGGGGGCTACACCTTC. Translation: CASSPGLAVGGYTF.

The chain combines TRBV2 with TRBJ2-1, with D possibly being TRBD2 (6 bases). CDR1 and CDR2 from the germline V gene are SNHLY and FYNNEI. The V end was cut by 3 bases, the J end by 9 bases, with 12 bases between. The CDR3 runs 13 residues. CDR3 protein: CASSEWEASEQFF. As DNA, the CDR3 is TGTGCCAGCAGTGAGTGGGAGGCCAGTGAGCAGTTCTTC. Looking up the rest from reference TRBV2 and TRBJ2-1 gives the full variable domain: EPEVTQTPSHQVTQMGQEVILRCVPISNHLYFYWYRQILGQKVEFLVSFYNNEISEKSEIFDDQFSVERPDGSNFTLKIRSTKLEDSAMYFCASSEWEASEQFFGPGTRLTVL.

The chain carries TRBV9 and TRBJ2-1, with 10 bases identical to TRBD2. The CDR3 spans 15 residues. The ends lost 4 bases at V and 4 bases at J; junction bases unmatched: 5. Germline lookup yields CDR1 SGDLS and CDR2 YYNGEE. The CDR3 nucleotides are TGTGCCAGCAGCCGTGTTAGCGGGGGGTACAATGAGCAGTTCTTC. Translating it yields CASSRVSGGYNEQFF.

The chain combines TRBV28 with TRBJ2-7, with TRBD2 as a possible D gene (6 bases). This CDR3 is built from 16 residues. Trimming took 5 bases from V and 4 from J, leaving 21 bases between them. Per germline, CDR1 MDHEN and CDR2 SYDVKM. The DNA of the CDR3 is TGTGCCAGCAGTCCTCACCTTGGGCGGGAAGGGTACGAGCAGTACTTC. Residues: CASSPHLGREGYEQYF.

V and J are TRBV2 and TRBJ1-1, with D perhaps TRBD1 (6 bases). V was clipped by 7 bases and J by 4 bases, with 19 bases between them. The CDR3 extends over 15 amino acids. Germline lookup yields CDR1 SNHLY and CDR2 FYNNEI. For the CDR3, the DNA is TGTGCCAGCAAAATTGGCCAGGGAGGGGGCACTGAAGCTTTCTTT. Amino acid sequence: CASKIGQGGGTEAFF.

The genes are TRBV6-5 and TRBJ1-4; TRBD1 might be the D (6 bases). Germline CDR1 is MNHEY and CDR2 is SVGAGI. This CDR3 has 15 residues. V was cut by 0 bases and J by 4 bases, with 9 bases left in between. CDR3 DNA: TGTGCCAGCAGTTACTCAAGGGGGTTTAATGAAAAACTGTTTTTT. Encoded protein: CASSYSRGFNEKLFF.

This chain links TRBV29-1 with TRBJ1-4; D perhaps matches TRBD1 (6 bases). V was trimmed by 6 bases and J by 8 bases, leaving 10 bases between them. Germline CDR1 reads SQVTM; CDR2 reads ANQGSEA. This CDR3 is 11 amino acids long. Here the CDR3 DNA reads TGCAGCGTGGGGGGGCAGGAAAAACTGTTTTTT. This gives the protein CSVGGQEKLFF. Supplemented by reference TRBV29-1 and TRBJ1-4, the full variable domain reads SAVISQKPSRDICQRGTSLTIQCQVDSQVTMMFWYRQQPGQSLTLIATANQGSEATYESGFVIDKFPISRPNLTFSTLTVSNMSPEDSSIYLCSVGGQEKLFFGSGTQLSVL.

The gene calls are TRBV7-8 and TRBJ2-7; TRBD2 aligns across 7 bases. The length of the CDR3 is 15 residues. V dropped 2 bases and J dropped 0; count of bases not matched to a gene: 4. Germline V lookup: CDR1 SGHVS, CDR2 FQNEAQ. CDR3 sequence reads: CASSLSGVSSYEQYF. The CDR3 nucleotides read TGTGCCAGCAGCTTAAGCGGGGTTAGCTCCTACGAGCAGTACTTC.